A selection of T cell receptor beta chains follows, all from one sample in a study of blood T cells in healthy people across ages. Using its own MiXCR run on the 5' RACE reads, TCRdb lists one record per CDR3 protein. The data hold fewer than 750,000 distinct CDR3 sequences, with 40% to 55% observed a single time. Sequences were obtained from blood. The receptors originated from an elderly man in good health. The conserved cysteine and the conserved F or W are not part of the CDR3 here. The D gene is left open where the match is weak.

v_call d_call cdr3_aa
TRBV29-1 . SAAGRDWVNEQF
TRBV9 TRBD2 ASSVSSGGNDEQY
TRBV5-1 . ASSLVPRQETQY
TRBV7-3 TRBD1 ASSHGGTGETDTQY
TRBV29-1 . SVEEAGLDYGYT
TRBV20-1 . SARAPLLGGNTDTQY
TRBV6-5 . ASTETRGGLETQY
TRBV4-2 TRBD2 ASSLRTSGSRSDTQY
TRBV6-5 . ASTRGNSPLH
TRBV29-1 . SAGRGTLEAF
TRBV5-1 TRBD2 ASSSGTSGGFNTYEQY
TRBV15 . ATSRDRARALTGELF
TRBV7-2 . ASGSGTSADTQY
TRBV18 TRBD1 ASSRNRGEFEQY
TRBV6-1 TRBD2 ASSQGLAGGLGRETQY
TRBV20-1 . SAQRSPLSNQPQH
TRBV7-2 TRBD1 ASSFGTAQGPQH
TRBV5-8 TRBD1 ASSLGGGQAYNEQY
TRBV20-1 TRBD1 SARDSLGQGAGHNEQF
TRBV10-3 TRBD1 AISRDRENYEQY
TRBV7-9 . ASSTTEGLPSKTQY
TRBV4-3 . ASSQEGAGANVLT
TRBV6-2/TRBV6-3 . ASSQRGSVDEQY
TRBV30 TRBD2 AGNSGSSYNEQF
TRBV4-3 TRBD1 ASSQRTGSNYGYT